This T cell receptor beta chain derives from a study of T cells after yellow fever vaccination. Germline V lookup: CDR1 LGHNA, CDR2 YNFKEQ. The CDR3 length is 17 residues. J was trimmed by 7 bases and V by 1 base; bases with no gene match: 8. TCRdb ran MiXCR on the 5' RACE reads and lists one entry per CDR3 protein. The top ten hold 17% of the sample, which has some 600,000 distinct CDR3 sequences, less than 20% seen once. This clonotype was seen a few times. This TCR came from a man aged 18 to 30 who received the YFV17D yellow fever vaccine. This sequence joins TRBV4-2 and TRBJ2-5; 14 bases agree with TRBD2. Sequenced material: PBMCs, taken 5 to 6 days after the first yellow fever vaccination. The CDR3 reads CASSQGTSGGPEGTQYF. Written as DNA, the CDR3 is TGTGCCAGCAGCCAAGGGACTAGCGGGGGGCCGGAGGGGACCCAGTACTTC.